The sample holds many counts of the clone carrying this T cell receptor (beta chain). What it binds is unknown. These data are taken from a study of CD8 T cells in ankylosing spondylitis. In TCRdb, the 5' RACE reads were re-called with MiXCR into one record per CDR3 protein. The sample holds approximately 69,000 distinct CDR3 sequences, about 5.2% seen once. Study-level points and caveats: Among TCR beta sequences, a motif of eight highly homologous variants appeared characteristic of ankylosing spondylitis blood. In ankylosing spondylitis patients, matched synovial fluid reportedly showed significant enrichment of disease-linked clones.

Germline V gene lookup returns CDR1 LNHDA and CDR2 SQIVND (reference sequence). This CDR3 region has 13 residues. The ends lost 9 bases at V and 0 bases at J; junction bases unmatched: 4. The receptor was isolated from a male donor with ankylosing spondylitis or in good health (not recorded which). Sample: blood, either unsorted or a sorted T cell fraction (not recorded which). The genes are TRBV19 and TRBJ2-7, with 8 bases matching TRBD1. In nucleotides, the CDR3 is TGTGCCAGCCGACAGGGGAGCTCCTACGAGCAGTACTTC. Translation: CASRQGSSYEQYF. Supplemented by reference TRBV19 and TRBJ2-7, the full variable domain reads DGGITQSPKYLFRKEGQNVTLSCEQNLNHDAMYWYRQDPGQGLRLIYYSQIVNDFQKGDIAEGYSVSREKKESFPLTVTSAQKNPTAFYLCASRQGSSYEQYFGPGTRLTVT.